The 27 T cell receptor beta chains below were found in one sample sequenced in a study of CD8 T cells in Susac syndrome. The authors reverse transcribed 0.5 to 1 ug RNA with random hexamers. TCRdb fed the immunoSEQ multiplex PCR reads into MiXCR, producing one record per CDR3 protein. The sample consists of about 130,000 distinct CDR3 sequences, around 94% of them appearing once. Source material: CD4+ T cells from PBMCs. These receptors came from a human donor in good health.

The chain has TRBV6-5 and TRBJ2-2; no clear D. The germline CDR1 and CDR2 sequences are MNHEY and SVGAGI. This CDR3 has 13 residues. V was clipped by 2 bases and J by 3 bases, with 4 bases between them. The CDR3 DNA follows: TGTGCCAGCAGTTACGCGGACACCGGGGAGCTGTTTTTT. It yields the protein CASSYADTGELFF.

The chain links TRBV30 to TRBJ1-5; D remains ambiguous. The CDR3 runs 13 residues. Germline loops: CDR1 GTSNPN, CDR2 SVGIG (reference sequence). The ends were cut back, 1 base at V and 5 bases at J, with 9 bases in the middle. In DNA, the CDR3 is TGTGCCTGGAGTGAGGGTGGAGATCAGCCCCAGCATTTT. Residues: CAWSEGGDQPQHF.

The genes are TRBV5-6 and TRBJ2-7; TRBD2 agrees at 10 bases. There are 14 residues in the CDR3. Germline CDR1 and CDR2: SGHDT and YYEEEE. J was trimmed by 4 bases and V by 1 base; bases with no gene match: 2. DNA of the CDR3: TGTGCCAGCAGCTTGCCTAGCGGGGGATACGAGCAGTACTTC. Translating it yields CASSLPSGGYEQYF.

CDR3 protein: CASSLPGLAVTGELFF. The CDR3 coding sequence is TGTGCCAGCAGCTTACCGGGACTAGCGGTCACCGGGGAGCTGTTTTTT. The J gene is TRBJ2-2, the V gene TRBV7-9, with 11 bases aligning to TRBD2. Germline V gene data show CDR1 as SEHNR and CDR2 as FQNEAQ (reference sequence). Trimming removed 2 bases from V and 4 bases from J; junction bases left unmatched: 3. The CDR3 consists of 16 residues. Looking up the rest from reference TRBV7-9 and TRBJ2-2 gives the full variable domain: DTGVSQNPRHKITKRGQNVTFRCDPISEHNRLYWYRQTLGQGPEFLTYFQNEAQLEKSRLLSDRFSAERPKGSFSTLEIQRTEQGDSAMYLCASSLPGLAVTGELFFGEGSRLTVL.

The chain is built from TRBV12-3 or TRBV12-4 and TRBJ2-5, with 12 bases lining up with TRBD2. The CDR3 covers 16 residues. Unmatched junction bases numbered 5, after V lost 1 base and J lost 5 bases. The CDR3 loop is CASSLGLAGGRETQYF. For the CDR3, the DNA is TGTGCCAGCAGTTTAGGGCTAGCGGGAGGGAGGGAGACCCAGTACTTC.

V and J are TRBV20-1 and TRBJ1-1; the D is unclear. The V and J ends lost 6 bases and 3 bases respectively, with 17 bases between them. Germline V lookup: CDR1 DFQATT, CDR2 SNEGSKA (reference sequence). The CDR3 spans 14 residues. The CDR3 coding sequence is TGCAGTGCGCACTACGACAAGAGCTACACTGAAGCTTTCTTT. Protein: CSAHYDKSYTEAFF.

Worth noting for this clonotype: At one end, the junction sequence differs from germline, possibly due to a read error. The chain is built from TRBV23-1 and TRBJ1-2, with D possibly being TRBD1 (5 bases). TRBV23-1 is an ORF for which the function is uncertain. The CDR3 extends over 10 amino acids. The CDR3 coding sequence is TGTGACCCCCCAGGGTATGGCTACACCTTC. Its protein product is CDPPGYGYTF.

The chain recombines TRBV29-1 with TRBJ2-7; TRBD1 aligns across 8 bases. The length of the CDR3 is 12 residues. Germline V gene data show CDR1 as SQVTM and CDR2 as ANQGSEA. Trimming at V came to 7 bases and at J to 5 bases, leaving 7 bases not matched to a gene. The CDR3 sequence is CSAGQGADEQYF. In nucleotides, the CDR3 is TGCAGCGCCGGACAGGGTGCAGACGAGCAGTACTTC.

This clonotype was observed once. The V call is TRBV29-1, the J call TRBJ1-1; D unclear. Trimming stripped 6 bases from V and 4 bases from J, with 12 bases between. The germline CDR1 and CDR2 sequences are SQVTM and ANQGSEA. This CDR3 is 12 amino acids long. The chain's CDR3 is CSVGEGSTEAFF. CDR3 nucleotides: TGCAGCGTGGGCGAAGGGTCCACTGAAGCTTTCTTT.

The chain links TRBV20-1 to TRBJ1-2, with D uncertain. Germline V gene data show CDR1 as DFQATT and CDR2 as SNEGSKA (reference sequence). CDR3 size: 10 residues. V was trimmed by 6 bases and J by 5 bases, leaving 7 bases between them. In DNA form, the CDR3 reads TGCAGTGCCCAAGATTATGGCTACACCTTC. As protein: CSAQDYGYTF.

The chain recombines TRBV27 with TRBJ1-1, with D unclear. The V and J ends lost 8 bases and 8 bases respectively, with 24 bases between them. The CDR3 is 15 amino acids. Germline loops: CDR1 MNHEY, CDR2 SMNVEV (reference sequence). The CDR3 DNA is TGTGCCAGCCTAAGGCTAAGGGCAGGCGGATCAGAAGCTTTCTTT. Its protein product is CASLRLRAGGSEAFF.

This clonotype has just one count. The chain carries TRBV7-2 and TRBJ2-7; perhaps TRBD1 as D (5 bases). V lost 5 bases and J 7 bases, leaving 15 bases between the germline ends. The CDR3 is 13 amino acids. Germline assignment: CDR1 SGHTA and CDR2 FQGNSA. The CDR3 loop is CASSPTTWTEQYF. The DNA of the CDR3 is TGTGCCAGCAGCCCTACGACGTGGACAGAGCAGTACTTC.

This chain links TRBV18 with TRBJ1-5; D ambiguous. CDR3 length: 12 residues. Trimming left V 3 bases short and J 4 bases short, with 4 bases between. Germline-derived CDR1 and CDR2 are KGHSH and LQKENI. Written as DNA, the CDR3 is TGTGCCAGCTCACCGGGGAATCAGCCCCAGCATTTT. Protein product: CASSPGNQPQHF.

This chain connects TRBV4-3 to TRBJ2-7, with 9 bases that match TRBD1. V lost 1 base and J lost 1; bases outside the gene matches: 5. Germline V lookup: CDR1 LGHNA, CDR2 YSLEER. The CDR3 sequence is 16 residues long. CDR3 nucleotide sequence: TGCGCCAGCAGCCAAGTGGCGGGGACAGGGTCCTACGAGCAGTACTTC. This codes for CASSQVAGTGSYEQYF.

This chain connects TRBV19 to TRBJ1-1, with D possibly matching TRBD1 (5 bases). CDR1 is LNHDA and CDR2 is SQIVND in the germline V gene (reference sequence). The CDR3 is 14 amino acids. Trimming took 3 bases from V and 3 from J, leaving 11 bases between them. This chain's CDR3 is CASSIGGGYTEAFF. CDR3 DNA sequence: TGTGCCAGTAGTATCGGGGGAGGGTACACTGAAGCTTTCTTT.

The chain recombines TRBV5-8 with TRBJ2-3; 7 nucleotides match TRBD1. There are 14 residues in the CDR3. Trimming took 0 bases from V and 5 from J; bases not matched to a gene: 3. Germline CDR1 SGHTS, CDR2 YDEGEE. The CDR3 spells CASSLARDRDTQYF. DNA for the CDR3: TGTGCCAGCAGCTTGGCCCGGGACAGAGATACGCAGTATTTT.

The V call is TRBV3-1, the J call TRBJ2-5, with 10 positions matching TRBD1. The CDR3 totals 19 residues. CDR1 is LGHDT and CDR2 is YNNKEL in the germline V gene (reference sequence). V shed 4 bases and J 0 bases; nucleotides not matched to a gene: 14. CDR3 DNA sequence: TGTGCCAGCAGCCTCATTCCGGGACAGGGGAGGAATGACCAAGAGACCCAGTACTTC. Translation gives CASSLIPGQGRNDQETQYF.

This clonotype has only one observation. The chain employs TRBV5-1 and TRBJ2-1, with 11 positions matching TRBD2. The CDR3 contains 15 residues. Germline assignment: CDR1 SGHRS and CDR2 YFSETQ. V was clipped by 3 bases and J by 5 bases; unmatched bases: 4. The CDR3 reads CASSSSGGFNNEQFF. The CDR3 nucleotides read TGCGCCAGCAGCTCTAGCGGGGGGTTTAACAATGAGCAGTTCTTC.

The genes are TRBV14 and TRBJ2-7; 10 nucleotides match TRBD2. Trimming cost V 4 bases and J 2 bases; bases outside gene matches: 5. Germline-derived CDR1 and CDR2 are SGHDN and FVKESK. This CDR3 region has 15 residues. The CDR3 region is CASSLGLAVTYEQYF. The CDR3 DNA sequence: TGTGCCAGCAGCCTAGGACTAGCGGTAACCTACGAGCAGTACTTC.

The chain employs TRBV4-3 and TRBJ1-3; D may be TRBD1 (5 bases). Per the germline V gene, CDR1 is LGHNA and CDR2 is YSLEER. V lost 1 base to trimming and J lost 7 bases, with 11 bases between them. The CDR3 has 14 residues. The CDR3 is CASSQGTHRNTIYF. The CDR3 bases are TGCGCCAGCAGCCAAGGTACCCACAGGAACACCATATATTTT.

The chain joins TRBV18 to TRBJ2-1; no definite D call. Germline V CDR1 and CDR2: KGHSH, LQKENI. The V and J ends lost 6 bases and 7 bases respectively, with 16 bases between them. CDR3 length: 14 amino acids. In DNA, the CDR3 is TGTGCCAGCTCGACGACCGGCTATCGGAATGAGCAGTTCTTC. Amino acids: CASSTTGYRNEQFF.

The chain links TRBV4-3 to TRBJ1-2; no clear D gene. This CDR3 comprises 14 residues. CDR1 is LGHNA, CDR2 YSLEER, per germline. V shed 0 bases and J shed 2 bases, with 7 bases lying between them. CDR3 sequence reads: CASSQERRNYGYTF. The CDR3 coding sequence is TGCGCCAGCAGCCAAGAAAGGAGGAACTATGGCTACACCTTC.

This chain connects TRBV21-1 to TRBJ2-4. TRBV21-1 has pseudogene status. The CDR3 spans 15 residues. CDR3 loop: CASSKGKLAKNIQYF. The CDR3 coding sequence is TGTGCCAGCAGCAAAGGCAAGCTAGCCAAAAACATTCAGTACTTC.

V is TRBV7-9 and J is TRBJ1-1; tentatively, D is TRBD1 (6 bases). Germline loops: CDR1 SEHNR, CDR2 FQNEAQ (reference sequence). This CDR3 has 14 amino acids. Trimming cost V 5 bases and J 4 bases, with 14 bases left between them. The CDR3 sequence: CASSRIKGGTEAFF. The CDR3 nucleotides are TGTGCCAGCAGCCGTATCAAGGGGGGCACTGAAGCTTTCTTT.

This sequence joins TRBV19 and TRBJ1-1; D uncertain. The V gene's germline CDR1 is LNHDA and CDR2 SQIVND (reference sequence). Trimming took off 7 bases at V and 2 bases at J, with 14 bases between the two ends. This CDR3 is 14 amino acids long. The CDR3 DNA is TGTGCCAGTACCTTAGAGGGCCTTAACACTGAAGCTTTCTTT. Protein product: CASTLEGLNTEAFF.

The rearrangement links TRBV5-1 to TRBJ2-2; D unresolved. Germline CDR1 SGHRS, CDR2 YFSETQ. V was trimmed by 0 bases and J by 3 bases, leaving 12 bases between them. The CDR3 extends over 16 amino acids. The CDR3 here is CASSLGQSRDTGELFF. CDR3 sequence (DNA): TGCGCCAGCAGCTTGGGGCAGTCAAGGGACACCGGGGAGCTGTTTTTT.

The J gene is TRBJ1-1, the V gene TRBV20-1; D gene uncertain. V was shortened by 1 base and J by 4 bases, with 4 bases between the two germline ends. The CDR3 length is 11 residues. The germline V gene encodes CDR1 DFQATT and CDR2 SNEGSKA (reference sequence). CDR3 protein: CSARASTEAFF. Here the CDR3 DNA reads TGCAGTGCTAGAGCTTCCACTGAAGCTTTCTTT.